What follows are 20 T cell receptor beta chains derived from one specimen sequenced in a study of early T cells in non-severe SARS-CoV-2 infection. TCRdb itself ran the 5' RACE reads through MiXCR, one entry per CDR3 protein. This table holds roughly 70,000 distinct CDR3 sequences, 12% found once. The sequenced material came from whole blood. Receptors originate from an adult who was a healthcare worker with PCR-confirmed SARS-CoV-2 infection or an uninfected control (not recorded which).

This clonotype was detected ten times or more. V gene TRBV12-3 or TRBV12-4 combines with J gene TRBJ2-6; TRBD2 matches 11 bases. Trimming at V came to 5 bases and at J to 0 bases, leaving 6 bases not matched to a gene. The CDR3 is made up of 18 amino acids. The CDR3 loop is CASSRRLAGLSGANVLTF. The CDR3 DNA follows: TGTGCCAGCAGTCGGAGACTAGCGGGGCTCTCTGGGGCCAACGTCCTGACTTTC.

This clonotype was counted ten times or more. The chain is built from TRBV30 and TRBJ2-1; D remains unclear. Trimming took 1 base from V and 0 from J, leaving 16 bases between them. This CDR3 region has 17 residues. Germline-derived CDR1 and CDR2 are GTSNPN and SVGIG (reference sequence). The CDR3 protein is CAWSGSAAKSSYNEQFF. The CDR3 DNA reads as TGTGCCTGGAGTGGAAGTGCAGCCAAGAGCTCCTACAATGAGCAGTTCTTC.

This clonotype was counted between two and nine times. This chain links TRBV28 with TRBJ1-6; D not certain. The CDR3 runs to 16 residues. V was cut by 1 base and J by 3 bases, with 10 bases left in between. CDR1 and CDR2 from the germline V gene are MDHEN and SYDVKM. This CDR3 reads CASSLSPWGYNSPLHF. The CDR3 DNA reads TGTGCCAGCAGTTTATCCCCCTGGGGCTATAATTCACCCCTCCACTTT.

The J gene is TRBJ2-5, the V gene TRBV20-1; TRBD1 matches 9 bases. Per germline, CDR1 DFQATT and CDR2 SNEGSKA (reference sequence). The length of the CDR3 is 16 residues. V trimming: 2 bases; J trimming: 5 bases; junction bases outside the gene matches: 12. The CDR3 is CSARRLLQGARETQYF. The CDR3 DNA follows: TGCAGTGCTAGACGACTGCTACAGGGGGCGCGGGAGACCCAGTACTTC.

In its sample, this clonotype was seen many times. The chain links TRBV5-1 to TRBJ2-1, with 8 bases that match TRBD2. The CDR3 extends over 14 amino acids. Germline V gene sequence: CDR1 SGHRS, CDR2 YFSETQ. V trimming: 6 bases; J trimming: 8 bases; junction bases outside the gene matches: 10. The CDR3 region is CASTGGAYRDEQFF. DNA of the CDR3: TGCGCCAGCACCGGGGGGGCCTATCGAGATGAGCAGTTCTTC.

This clonotype has ten or more counts. The rearrangement joins TRBV12-3 or TRBV12-4 to TRBJ2-1, with D maybe TRBD2 (6 bases). The CDR3 runs to 15 residues. Trimming left V 3 bases short and J 0 bases short, with 9 bases between. CDR3 protein: CASSFGGLSYNEQFF. The CDR3 DNA sequence: TGTGCCAGCAGTTTCGGGGGACTCTCCTACAATGAGCAGTTCTTC.

This clonotype was seen many times. This chain joins TRBV12-3 or TRBV12-4 and TRBJ1-2; 9 bases align to TRBD1. The CDR3 contains 14 residues. Losses at the gene ends were 7 bases for V and 4 bases for J; bases not matched to a gene: 7. This CDR3 is CASNNRGRGYGYTF. In nucleotides, the CDR3 is TGTGCCAGCAACAACAGGGGGCGAGGCTATGGCTACACCTTC.

At least ten counts were recorded for this clonotype. The V gene is TRBV9, the J gene TRBJ2-2; D ambiguous. The V end lost 4 bases, the J end lost 1 base, and 11 bases lay between the germline ends. Germline V lookup: CDR1 SGDLS, CDR2 YYNGEE. The CDR3 sequence is 15 residues long. This CDR3 is CASSKRTENTGELFF. For the CDR3, the DNA is TGTGCCAGCAGCAAACGGACCGAGAACACCGGGGAGCTGTTTTTT. Drawing the rest from reference TRBV9 and TRBJ2-2, the complete variable domain is DSGVTQTPKHLITATGQRVTLRCSPRSGDLSVYWYQQSLDQGLQFLIQYYNGEERAKGNILERFSAQQFPDLHSELNLSSLELGDSALYFCASSKRTENTGELFFGEGSRLTVL.

There are a few counts of this clonotype. Here the CDR3 DNA reads TGTGCCAGCAGCTTGACCAGGACCAATTCACCCCTCCACTTT. This translates into CASSLTRTNSPLHF. The rearrangement links TRBV7-2 to TRBJ1-6; D is undetermined. Trimming left V 3 bases short and J 7 bases short, with 10 bases between. Germline-derived CDR1 and CDR2 are SGHTA and FQGNSA. The CDR3 is 14 amino acids.

The sample holds many counts of this clonotype. The chain has TRBV5-1 and TRBJ1-1, with D perhaps TRBD1 (6 bases). Germline values: CDR1 SGHRS, CDR2 YFSETQ. The V end was cut by 5 bases, the J end by 11 bases, with 19 bases between. This CDR3 region has 13 residues. The CDR3 region is CASSLGNRAEAFF. The DNA for the CDR3 is TGCGCCAGCAGTCTAGGGAACAGGGCGGAGGCTTTCTTT.

The table lists this clonotype with many counts. The J gene is TRBJ2-1, the V gene TRBV4-3; 8 bases are a match to TRBD2. This CDR3 is 14 amino acids long. The junction had 6 bases not matched to a gene; V was cut back by 4 bases and J by 7 bases. Looked up from germline, CDR1 is LGHNA and CDR2 is YSLEER. This CDR3 reads CASSRRLAGNEQFF. CDR3 nucleotides: TGCGCCAGCAGCCGGCGCCTAGCGGGTAATGAGCAGTTCTTC.

Ten or more counts support this clonotype. This chain links TRBV19 with TRBJ2-1, with TRBD2 matching over 12 bases. This CDR3 spans 20 amino acids. CDR1 and CDR2 from the germline V gene are LNHDA and SQIVND (reference sequence). J was trimmed by 5 bases and V by 0 bases; bases with no gene match: 14. The CDR3 loop reads CASSIDQGLAGGYGDNEQFF. CDR3 nucleotide sequence: TGTGCCAGTAGTATAGACCAGGGACTAGCGGGTGGTTATGGCGACAATGAGCAGTTCTTC.

V gene TRBV20-1 combines with J gene TRBJ2-4; perhaps D is TRBD1 or TRBD2 (5 bases each). Trimming took 5 bases from V and 6 from J, leaving 14 bases between them. CDR1 is DFQATT and CDR2 is SNEGSKA in the germline V gene (reference sequence). This CDR3 comprises 13 residues. CDR3 nucleotide sequence: TGCAGTGCTCCCCGGGACGGAGGAAACATTCAGTACTTC. This gives the protein CSAPRDGGNIQYF.

This clonotype was seen ten or more times. The J gene is TRBJ1-5, the V gene TRBV2, with a weak D call TRBD1 (6 bases). V gave up 8 bases and J gave up 6 bases, with 23 bases separating them. The CDR3 is 16 residues long. Looked up from germline, CDR1 is SNHLY and CDR2 is FYNNEI. The CDR3 coding sequence is TGTGCCAGCCTGAGAACCGATACAGGGCCTAGTCAGCCCCAGCATTTT. Protein product: CASLRTDTGPSQPQHF.

This clonotype was seen ten or more times. The rearrangement uses TRBV30 and TRBJ2-7; D call uncertain. Between the trimmed V and J ends, which lost 5 bases and 2 bases, there was a span of 7 bases. CDR3 length: 11 amino acids. From germline, CDR1 is GTSNPN and CDR2 SVGIG (reference sequence). CDR3 sequence: CAWSGAYEQYF. In DNA form, the CDR3 reads TGTGCCTGGTCCGGAGCCTACGAGCAGTACTTC.

This clonotype was found many times. The gene calls are TRBV10-3 and TRBJ2-7; TRBD1 agrees at 7 bases. In germline, CDR1 is ENHRY, CDR2 SYGVKD. V dropped 4 bases and J dropped 5; count of bases not matched to a gene: 5. This CDR3 region has 13 residues. CDR3 sequence reads: CAISVGTEHEQYF. The CDR3 DNA reads as TGTGCCATCAGTGTAGGGACAGAACACGAGCAGTACTTC.

This chain connects TRBV7-2 to TRBJ2-1, with D hard to call. CDR3 length: 17 residues. The germline V gene encodes CDR1 SGHTA and CDR2 FQGNSA. With 5 bases removed from V and 1 base from J, the gap between germline ends came to 18 bases. The CDR3 protein is CASSLSLRPLSYNEQFF. CDR3 in DNA: TGTGCCAGCAGCCTAAGTCTACGACCCCTTTCCTACAATGAGCAGTTCTTC. Together with reference TRBV7-2 and TRBJ2-1, the CDR3 gives the full variable domain: GAGVSQSPSNKVTEKGKDVELRCDPISGHTALYWYRQSLGQGLEFLIYFQGNSAPDKSGLPSDRFSAERTGGSVSTLTIQRTQQEDSAVYLCASSLSLRPLSYNEQFFGPGTRLTVL.

In this sample, this clonotype turned up many times. The chain employs TRBV6-1 and TRBJ1-1, with no clear D. The CDR3 length is 14 residues. The V end lost 5 bases, the J end lost 6 bases, and 16 bases lay between the germline ends. Germline V lookup: CDR1 MNHNS, CDR2 SASEGT. In nucleotides, the CDR3 is TGTGCCAGCAGTAACGGGGATGGGCGGCCTGAAGCTTTCTTT. Protein product: CASSNGDGRPEAFF.

This clonotype was seen ten or more times. The chain is built from TRBV21-1 and TRBJ1-2; the table names TRBD1, a call not compared with the DNA. TRBV21-1 has pseudogene status. The CDR3 has 11 amino acids. The CDR3 coding sequence is TGTGCCAGCAGCAAACAGGGTGGCTACACCTTC. It is translated as CASSKQGGYTF.

The V and J genes are TRBV2 and TRBJ1-1; 8 bases match TRBD1. J gave up 1 base and V 11 bases, and 6 bases lay outside the gene matches. Germline lookup yields CDR1 SNHLY and CDR2 FYNNEI. The CDR3 loop spans 13 amino acids. The CDR3 sequence is CAGQGGRNTEAFF. CDR3 nucleotide sequence: TGTGCCGGACAGGGAGGTCGGAACACTGAAGCTTTCTTT.